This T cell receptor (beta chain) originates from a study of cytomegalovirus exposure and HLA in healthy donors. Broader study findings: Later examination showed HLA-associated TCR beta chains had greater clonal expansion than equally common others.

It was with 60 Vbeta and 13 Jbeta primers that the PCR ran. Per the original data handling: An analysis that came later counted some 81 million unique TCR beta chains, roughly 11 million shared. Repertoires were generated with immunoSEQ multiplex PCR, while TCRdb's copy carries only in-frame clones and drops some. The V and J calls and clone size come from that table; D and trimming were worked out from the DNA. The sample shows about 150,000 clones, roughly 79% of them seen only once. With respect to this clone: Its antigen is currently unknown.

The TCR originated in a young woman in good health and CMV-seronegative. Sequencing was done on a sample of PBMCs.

DNA of the CDR3: TGTGCCTGGAGACCAAGCGCCCAAGAGACCCAGTACTTC. Encoded protein: CAWRPSAQETQYF. The chain employs TRBV30 and TRBJ2-5; no firm D call. The length of the CDR3 is 13 residues. In germline, CDR1 is GTSNPN, CDR2 SVGIG (reference sequence). Trimming left V 3 bases short and J 1 base short, with 9 bases between.